The 31 T cell receptor beta chains below come from one sample, sequenced in a study of blood T cell repertoires in COVID-19. Here immunoSEQ multiplex PCR was the method, and the copy in TCRdb shows in-frame clones only, minus some. This sample has more than 70,000 clones, with around 88% found just once. Sequenced input: peripheral blood. The receptors were gathered from a woman aged 80 or over with acute or convalescent COVID-19.

V usage is TRBV24-1 and J usage is TRBJ2-6, with TRBD1 matching over 8 bases. The CDR3 loop spans 14 amino acids. The V gene end was trimmed by 11 bases and the J gene end by 2 bases; junction bases not matched to a gene: 4. Germline CDR1 KGHDR, CDR2 SFDVKD. The CDR3 reads CAIQGAPGANVLTF. The DNA for the CDR3 is TGTGCCATCCAGGGGGCGCCTGGGGCCAACGTCCTGACTTTC.

The chain links TRBV9 to TRBJ1-1, with D possibly matching TRBD1 (6 bases). Germline V lookup: CDR1 SGDLS, CDR2 YYNGEE. The V end was cut by 6 bases, the J end by 1 base, with 10 bases between. The CDR3 sequence is 13 residues long. This chain's CDR3 is CASTRGQNTEAFF. CDR3 coding DNA: TGTGCCAGCACCCGGGGACAGAACACTGAAGCTTTCTTT.

The chain employs TRBV5-4 and TRBJ2-3; possible D gene TRBD2, 7 bases. This CDR3 comprises 14 residues. V was shortened by 4 bases and J by 4 bases, with 13 bases between the two germline ends. Germline values: CDR1 SGHNT, CDR2 YYREEE (reference sequence). The CDR3 loop reads CASSAIGGPDTQYF. Here the CDR3 DNA reads TGTGCCAGCAGCGCTATCGGGGGGCCAGATACGCAGTATTTT.

In this sample, this clone turned up once. The chain links TRBV20-1 to TRBJ1-1; 8 positions match TRBD1. V trimming: 3 bases; J trimming: 3 bases; junction bases outside the gene matches: 3. The CDR3 runs 13 residues. CDR1 is DFQATT, CDR2 SNEGSKA, per germline (reference sequence). The chain's CDR3 is CSASTGGHTEAFF. The CDR3 DNA reads TGCAGTGCTAGTACAGGGGGTCACACTGAAGCTTTCTTT.

This chain uses TRBV28 with TRBJ2-6; 7 bases agree with TRBD1. The CDR3 has 17 amino acids. CDR1 is MDHEN and CDR2 is SYDVKM in the germline V gene. J gave up 0 bases and V 4 bases, and 6 bases lay outside the gene matches. This chain's CDR3 is CASSYPRQGSGANVLTF. CDR3 nucleotides: TGTGCCAGCAGTTACCCACGACAGGGCTCTGGGGCCAACGTCCTGACTTTC.

The chain has TRBV18 and TRBJ2-7; 10 bases agree with TRBD1. The germline V gene encodes CDR1 KGHSH and CDR2 LQKENI. The length of the CDR3 is 15 residues. V was pared by 3 bases and J by 2 bases, with 4 bases of the junction left unmatched. CDR3 loop: CASSPGQGETYEQYF. CDR3 nucleotides: TGTGCCAGCTCACCCGGACAGGGGGAAACCTACGAGCAGTACTTC.

The chain joins TRBV7-2 to TRBJ1-3; 7 bases line up with TRBD1. The CDR3 loop spans 18 amino acids. The germline V gene has CDR1 SGHTA and CDR2 FQGNSA. V lost 4 bases and J lost 0; bases outside the gene matches: 12. The CDR3 spells CASSSTDRVKRSGNTIYF. The CDR3 bases are TGTGCCAGCAGCTCGACCGACAGGGTCAAACGCTCTGGAAACACCATATATTTT.

The genes are TRBV7-8 and TRBJ2-1; TRBD2 matches at 11 bases. There are 15 residues in the CDR3. With V trimmed by 3 bases and J by 7 bases, 5 bases remained unmatched. The germline CDR1 and CDR2 sequences are SGHVS and FQNEAQ. As DNA, the CDR3 is TGTGCCAGCAGCTTCGTAGCGGGGGGGCGGAATGAGCAGTTCTTC. This encodes CASSFVAGGRNEQFF.

This clone was detected once. The J gene is TRBJ2-3, the V gene TRBV5-6, with 9 bases that match TRBD1. This CDR3 is built from 17 residues. Germline V gives CDR1 SGHDT, CDR2 YYEEEE. V lost 2 bases, J lost 5 bases, and 12 bases stayed unmatched. The CDR3 protein is CASSLSSVTGGRDTQYF. CDR3 DNA sequence: TGTGCCAGCAGCTTAAGTTCGGTGACAGGGGGACGAGATACGCAGTATTTT. The full variable domain, in which reference TRBV5-6 and TRBJ2-3 provide the parts outside the CDR3, is DAGVTQSPTHLIKTRGQQVTLRCSPKSGHDTVSWYQQALGQGPQFIFQYYEEEERQRGNFPDRFSGHQFPNYSSELNVNALLLGDSALYLCASSLSSVTGGRDTQYFGPGTRLTVL.

The V gene is TRBV24-1, the J gene TRBJ2-2; 8 positions agree with TRBD1. The J segment lost 2 bases and the V segment lost 6 bases, leaving 7 bases of the junction unmatched. CDR3 length equals 16 residues. CDR1 and CDR2 (germline): KGHDR, SFDVKD. The CDR3: CATSRPTGENTGELFF. The CDR3 nucleotides are TGTGCCACCAGTCGCCCGACAGGGGAAAACACCGGGGAGCTGTTTTTT.

The chain has TRBV6-5 and TRBJ1-1, with 8 bases fitting TRBD1. J was trimmed by 6 bases and V by 10 bases; bases with no gene match: 13. CDR1 MNHEY and CDR2 SVGAGI come from the germline V gene. This CDR3 is built from 14 residues. The CDR3 is CATSSGTGASEAFF. The CDR3 bases are TGTGCCACATCTTCCGGGACAGGAGCCTCTGAAGCTTTCTTT.

This chain uses TRBV2 with TRBJ1-5, with no clear D. V was cut by 7 bases and J by 5 bases, with 12 bases left in between. The CDR3 has 13 residues. CDR1 is SNHLY and CDR2 is FYNNEI in the germline V gene. The CDR3: CASKEERDQPQHF. The CDR3 nucleotides read TGTGCCAGCAAGGAGGAGAGAGATCAGCCCCAGCATTTT.

This sequence joins TRBV4-1 and TRBJ2-4, with D maybe TRBD1 (5 bases). Germline assignment: CDR1 MGHRA and CDR2 YSYEKL. The CDR3 spans 17 residues. V was cut by 4 bases and J by 3 bases, with 19 bases left in between. Written as DNA, the CDR3 is TGCGCCAGCAGCCGCGCTTTTTGGGGCAAGAGCAAAAACATTCAGTACTTC. Translating gives CASSRAFWGKSKNIQYF.

This chain links TRBV11-2 with TRBJ1-1; TRBD1 aligns across 7 bases. The CDR3 extends over 17 amino acids. Unmatched junction bases numbered 13, after V lost 2 bases and J lost 4 bases. Germline assignment: CDR1 SGHAT and CDR2 FQNNGV. CDR3 in amino acids: CASSLSPRGPRGTEAFF. The CDR3 bases are TGTGCCAGCAGCTTATCCCCGAGGGGGCCCCGGGGCACTGAAGCTTTCTTT.

This clone was counted a single time. The chain links TRBV27 to TRBJ1-1; 9 positions agree with TRBD1. CDR3 length: 17 residues. With V trimmed by 6 bases and J by 4 bases, 15 bases remained unmatched. In germline, CDR1 is MNHEY, CDR2 SMNVEV (reference sequence). CDR3 sequence (DNA): TGTGCCAGCAGCCAGAGGGACAGGGCGGGTCGGGGCACTGAAGCTTTCTTT. Translating it yields CASSQRDRAGRGTEAFF.

The genes are TRBV24-1 and TRBJ1-1, with 7 bases fitting TRBD1. The germline gives CDR1 KGHDR, CDR2 SFDVKD. The CDR3 loop spans 12 amino acids. After removal of 10 bases from V and 1 base from J, the junction contained 2 bases not matched to a gene. The DNA for the CDR3 is TGTGCCACTACAGGGGAGAACACTGAAGCTTTCTTT. This translates into CATTGENTEAFF.

The chain has TRBV6-5 and TRBJ1-2, with a possible D match to TRBD1 (5 bases). Trimming shortened V by 2 bases and J by 5 bases, and 15 bases separated the two germline ends. The CDR3 length is 15 residues. The germline V gene encodes CDR1 MNHEY and CDR2 SVGAGI. The CDR3 is CASSYDSPPIYGYTF. In DNA form, the CDR3 reads TGTGCCAGCAGTTACGACAGTCCGCCAATATATGGCTACACCTTC.

This clone was seen only once. The V and J genes are TRBV19 and TRBJ1-5; unclear D gene. CDR3 length: 15 residues. Deletions cut 2 bases from V and 1 base from J, with 9 bases between. The V gene's germline CDR1 is LNHDA and CDR2 SQIVND (reference sequence). For the CDR3, the DNA is TGTGCCAGTAGTATACAGGTTGGCAGCAATCAGCCCCAGCATTTT. As protein: CASSIQVGSNQPQHF.

The rearrangement joins TRBV3-1 (or the pseudogene TRBV3-2) to TRBJ1-1; 11 bases agree with TRBD1. J gave up 5 bases and V 1 base, and 9 bases lay outside the gene matches. CDR3 length equals 17 residues. Germline V CDR1 and CDR2: LGHDT, YNNKEL (reference sequence). This chain's CDR3 is CASSQAPPGQGGTEAFF. CDR3 coding DNA: TGTGCCAGCAGCCAAGCCCCCCCGGGACAGGGGGGAACTGAAGCTTTCTTT.

In this sample, this clone turned up once. The chain has TRBV7-3 and TRBJ1-1; TRBD1 is a possible D gene (5 bases). Germline V gene lookup returns CDR1 SGHTA and CDR2 FQGTGA. The CDR3 totals 15 residues. Trimming removed 4 bases from V and 4 bases from J, with 16 bases in between. Here the CDR3 reads CASSSGGGEFTEAFF. The CDR3, as DNA: TGTGCCAGCAGCTCCGGGGGAGGGGAATTCACTGAAGCTTTCTTT. Full variable domain (remainder filled in from reference TRBV7-3 and TRBJ1-1): GAGVSQTPSNKVTEKGKYVELRCDPISGHTALYWYRQSLGQGPEFLIYFQGTGAADDSGLPNDRFFAVRPEGSVSTLKIQRTERGDSAVYLCASSSGGGEFTEAFFGQGTRLTVV.

This chain uses TRBV5-6 with TRBJ2-3; no firm D call. The germline V gene encodes CDR1 SGHDT and CDR2 YYEEEE. Trimming removed 1 base at V and 2 bases at J, with 8 bases between. The CDR3 contains 14 residues. The CDR3 DNA follows: TGTGCCAGCAGCTTGCCGCGGAACACAGATACGCAGTATTTT. It encodes CASSLPRNTDTQYF.

The J gene is TRBJ2-1, the V gene TRBV10-1; D not certain. This CDR3 comprises 13 residues. Deletions cut 3 bases from V and 9 bases from J, with 12 bases between. CDR1 is WNHNN and CDR2 is SYGVQD in the germline V gene (reference sequence). Here the CDR3 reads CASSELRPGEQFF. The CDR3 region has the DNA TGCGCCAGCAGTGAATTGCGGCCCGGTGAGCAGTTCTTC.

The chain combines TRBV19 with TRBJ1-6, with 10 bases identical to TRBD1. The CDR3 has 16 amino acids. Trimming at V came to 3 bases and at J to 10 bases, leaving 9 bases not matched to a gene. The germline V gene encodes CDR1 LNHDA and CDR2 SQIVND (reference sequence). This CDR3 reads CASSIPGTGERSPLHF. CDR3 in DNA: TGTGCCAGTAGTATCCCCGGGACAGGGGAACGGTCACCCCTCCACTTT.

This clone was detected once. The V and J genes are TRBV15 and TRBJ1-6; D gene unclear. The CDR3 sequence is 18 residues long. Trimming took off 0 bases at V and 0 bases at J, with 12 bases between the two ends. Germline V gene lookup returns CDR1 LNHNV and CDR2 YYDKDF (reference sequence). The CDR3 coding sequence is TGTGCCACCAGCAGAGATCGGGGTTTAAGCTCCTATAATTCACCCCTCCACTTT. This encodes CATSRDRGLSSYNSPLHF.

This sequence joins TRBV5-5 and TRBJ1-5, with D possibly matching TRBD1 (5 bases). The ends were cut back, 0 bases at V and 6 bases at J, with 13 bases in the middle. Germline V CDR1 and CDR2: SGHKS, YYEKEE (reference sequence). CDR3 length: 15 amino acids. CDR3 DNA: TGTGCCAGCAGCTTGGATGTGGCCGGGGGTCAGCCCCAGCATTTT. Its translation is CASSLDVAGGQPQHF.

The chain recombines TRBV20-1 with TRBJ2-2; 8 nucleotides match TRBD1. The junction had 5 bases not matched to a gene; V was cut back by 3 bases and J by 8 bases. The CDR3 extends over 13 amino acids. Germline V CDR1 and CDR2: DFQATT, SNEGSKA (reference sequence). The DNA of the CDR3 is TGCAGTGCTAGTGGACAGGGCCCTGGGGAGCTGTTTTTT. Its translation is CSASGQGPGELFF.

The rearrangement links TRBV3-1 (or the pseudogene TRBV3-2) to TRBJ2-1; perhaps TRBD2 as D (6 bases). This CDR3 comprises 15 residues. Germline V gives CDR1 LGHDT, CDR2 YNNKEL (reference sequence). The V end was cut by 4 bases, the J end by 1 base, with 11 bases between. CDR3 protein: CASSRDSQSYNEQFF. DNA for the CDR3: TGTGCCAGCAGCCGGGACTCTCAGTCCTACAATGAGCAGTTCTTC.

About this clone itself: Relative to the germline gene, one junction end is altered; a read error may explain this. The CDR3 region is CASSNLQGPKTEF. In nucleotides, the CDR3 is TGTGCCAGCAGCAACCTACAGGGCCCGAAAACTGAATTT. The chain uses TRBV5-6 and TRBJ1-4; weak D call: TRBD1 (6 bases). Germline V gives CDR1 SGHDT, CDR2 YYEEEE. The CDR3 is 13 amino acids.

The genes are TRBV5-6 and TRBJ2-3, with 12 nucleotides matching TRBD2. The CDR3 length is 17 residues. Germline CDR1 reads SGHDT; CDR2 reads YYEEEE. The V and J ends lost 1 base and 4 bases, in that order; junction bases with no gene match: 7. The DNA for the CDR3 is TGTGCCAGCAGCTTGTGGGCGACTAGCGGGGGAGCAGATACGCAGTATTTT. Its translation is CASSLWATSGGADTQYF.

This chain uses TRBV4-1 with TRBJ1-4; D gene uncertain. CDR1 is MGHRA, CDR2 YSYEKL, per germline. V lost 7 bases to trimming and J lost 3 bases, with 18 bases between them. The CDR3 runs 16 residues. The chain's CDR3 is CASTLSGYPSNEKLFF. The CDR3 region has the DNA TGCGCCAGCACCCTTTCCGGGTACCCCTCTAATGAAAAACTGTTTTTT.

The chain joins TRBV4-1 to TRBJ2-1; 14 bases are shared with TRBD2. Looked up from germline, CDR1 is MGHRA and CDR2 is YSYEKL. The V and J ends lost 2 bases and 1 base, in that order; junction bases with no gene match: 7. The CDR3 totals 19 residues. The CDR3: CASSQPGLAGGPSYNEQFF. The CDR3 bases are TGCGCCAGCAGCCAACCCGGACTAGCGGGGGGTCCTTCCTACAATGAGCAGTTCTTC.